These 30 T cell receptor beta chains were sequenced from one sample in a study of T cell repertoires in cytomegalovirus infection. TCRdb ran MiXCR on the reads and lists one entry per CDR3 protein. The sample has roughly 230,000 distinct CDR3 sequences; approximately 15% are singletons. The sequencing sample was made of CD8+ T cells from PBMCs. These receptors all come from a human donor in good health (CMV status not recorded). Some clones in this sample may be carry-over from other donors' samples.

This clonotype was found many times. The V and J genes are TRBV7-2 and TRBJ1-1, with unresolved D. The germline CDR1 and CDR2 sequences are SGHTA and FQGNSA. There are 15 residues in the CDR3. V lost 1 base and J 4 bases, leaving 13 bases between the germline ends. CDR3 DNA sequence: TGTGCCAGCAGCTTAGAGAACACGTACCTCACTGAAGCTTTCTTT. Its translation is CASSLENTYLTEAFF.

CDR3 DNA: TGTGCCAGCAGTTACTCCGTAGACAATGAGCAGTTCTTC. Protein sequence: CASSYSVDNEQFF. The chain combines TRBV6-6 with TRBJ2-1; no reliable D call. This CDR3 spans 13 amino acids. The V and J ends lost 0 bases and 5 bases respectively, with 5 bases between them. Germline CDR1 reads MNHNY; CDR2 reads SVGAGI (reference sequence).

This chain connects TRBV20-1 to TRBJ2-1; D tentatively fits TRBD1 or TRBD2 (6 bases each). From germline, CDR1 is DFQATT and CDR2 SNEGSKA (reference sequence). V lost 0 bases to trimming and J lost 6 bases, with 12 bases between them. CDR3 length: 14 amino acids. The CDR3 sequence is CSAREGGPFNEQFF. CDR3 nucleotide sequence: TGCAGTGCTAGAGAGGGGGGCCCATTCAATGAGCAGTTCTTC.

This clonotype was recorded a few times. Here the CDR3 reads CASSSGTSGARVYNEQFF. CDR3 sequence (DNA): TGTGCCAGCAGCTCAGGGACTAGCGGGGCCAGGGTGTACAATGAGCAGTTCTTC. The chain carries TRBV12-3 or TRBV12-4 and TRBJ2-1; 13 positions agree with TRBD2. The CDR3 sequence is 18 residues long. Trimming at V came to 6 bases and at J to 4 bases, leaving 12 bases not matched to a gene.

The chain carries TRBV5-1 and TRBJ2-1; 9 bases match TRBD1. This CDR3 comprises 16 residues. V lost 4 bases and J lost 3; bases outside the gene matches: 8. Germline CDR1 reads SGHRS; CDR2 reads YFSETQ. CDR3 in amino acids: CASSPTTGGDYNEQFF. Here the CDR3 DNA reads TGCGCCAGCAGCCCAACCACAGGGGGCGACTACAATGAGCAGTTCTTC.

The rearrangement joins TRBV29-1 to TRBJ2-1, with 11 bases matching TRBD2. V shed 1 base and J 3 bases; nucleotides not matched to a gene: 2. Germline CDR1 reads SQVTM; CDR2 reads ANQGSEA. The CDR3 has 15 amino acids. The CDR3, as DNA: TGCAGCGTTGAAGGACTAGCGGGGCACTACAATGAGCAGTTCTTC. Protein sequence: CSVEGLAGHYNEQFF.

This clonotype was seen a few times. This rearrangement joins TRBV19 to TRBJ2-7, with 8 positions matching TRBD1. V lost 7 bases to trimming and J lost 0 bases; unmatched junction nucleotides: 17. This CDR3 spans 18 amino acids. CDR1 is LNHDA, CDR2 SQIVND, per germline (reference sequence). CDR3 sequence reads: CASKVRQGARIYSYEQYF. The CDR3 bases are TGTGCCAGTAAAGTTCGTCAGGGGGCCCGCATATACTCCTACGAGCAGTACTTC.

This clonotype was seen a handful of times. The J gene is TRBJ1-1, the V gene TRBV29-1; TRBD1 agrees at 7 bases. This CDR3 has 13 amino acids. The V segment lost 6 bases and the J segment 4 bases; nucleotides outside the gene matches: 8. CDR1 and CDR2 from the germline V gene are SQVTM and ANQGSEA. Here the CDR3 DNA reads TGCAGCGTGATAGGGGGCCTGGGCACTGAAGCTTTCTTT. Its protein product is CSVIGGLGTEAFF.

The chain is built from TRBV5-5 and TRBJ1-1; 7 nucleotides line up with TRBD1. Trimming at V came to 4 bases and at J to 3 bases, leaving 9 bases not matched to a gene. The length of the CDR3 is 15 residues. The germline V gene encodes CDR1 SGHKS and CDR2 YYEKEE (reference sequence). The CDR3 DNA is TGTGCCAGCAGCCCGAGACAGGGAGAGTACACTGAAGCTTTCTTT. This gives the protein CASSPRQGEYTEAFF.

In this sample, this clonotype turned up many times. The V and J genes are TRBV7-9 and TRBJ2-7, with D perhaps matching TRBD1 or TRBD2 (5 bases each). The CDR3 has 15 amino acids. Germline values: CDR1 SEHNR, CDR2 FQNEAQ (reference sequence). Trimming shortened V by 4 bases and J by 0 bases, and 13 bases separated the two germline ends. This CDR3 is CASSSPLGGSYEQYF. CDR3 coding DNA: TGTGCCAGCAGCTCCCCCCTTGGGGGCTCCTACGAGCAGTACTTC.

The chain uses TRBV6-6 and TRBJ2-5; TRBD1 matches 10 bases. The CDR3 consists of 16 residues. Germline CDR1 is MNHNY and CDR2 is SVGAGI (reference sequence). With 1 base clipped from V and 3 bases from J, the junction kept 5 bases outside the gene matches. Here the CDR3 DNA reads TGTGCCAGCAGTTACTACTCCGGGACAGGGGAAGAGACCCAGTACTTC. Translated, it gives CASSYYSGTGEETQYF.

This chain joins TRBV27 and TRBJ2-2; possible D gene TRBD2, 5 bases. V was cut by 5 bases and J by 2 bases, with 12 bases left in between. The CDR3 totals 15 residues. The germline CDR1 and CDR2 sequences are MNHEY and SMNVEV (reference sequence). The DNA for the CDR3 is TGTGCCAGCAGTCCGAGGGAGATAAACACCGGGGAGCTGTTTTTT. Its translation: CASSPREINTGELFF.

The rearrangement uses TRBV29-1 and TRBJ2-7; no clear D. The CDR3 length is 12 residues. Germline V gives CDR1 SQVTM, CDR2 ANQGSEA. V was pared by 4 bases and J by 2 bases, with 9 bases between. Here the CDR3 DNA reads TGCAGCGTTGTCGACGTTACCTACGAGCAGTACTTC. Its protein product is CSVVDVTYEQYF.

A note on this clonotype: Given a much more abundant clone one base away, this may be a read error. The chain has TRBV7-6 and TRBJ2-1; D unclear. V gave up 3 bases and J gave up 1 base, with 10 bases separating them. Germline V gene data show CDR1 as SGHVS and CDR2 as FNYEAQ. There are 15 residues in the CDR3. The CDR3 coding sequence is TGTGCCAGCAGCTTGTTTGGACCTTCCTACAATGAGCAGTTCTTC. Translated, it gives CASSLFGPSYNEQFF.

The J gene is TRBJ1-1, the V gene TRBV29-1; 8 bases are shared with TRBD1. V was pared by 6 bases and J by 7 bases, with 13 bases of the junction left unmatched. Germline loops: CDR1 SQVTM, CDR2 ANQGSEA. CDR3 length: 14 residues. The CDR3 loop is CSVDPGTGGVEAFF. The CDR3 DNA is TGCAGCGTCGATCCCGGGACAGGTGGCGTTGAAGCTTTCTTT.

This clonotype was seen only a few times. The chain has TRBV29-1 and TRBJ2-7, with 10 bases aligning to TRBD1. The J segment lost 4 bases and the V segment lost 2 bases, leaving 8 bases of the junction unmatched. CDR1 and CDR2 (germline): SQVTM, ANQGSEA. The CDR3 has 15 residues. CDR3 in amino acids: CSVESGTGADYEQYF. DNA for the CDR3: TGCAGCGTTGAATCCGGGACAGGGGCCGATTACGAGCAGTACTTC.

In DNA form, the CDR3 reads TGTGCCAGCAGCACCAGACAGGAAGTAGGAACCTACGAGCAGTACTTC. Translation: CASSTRQEVGTYEQYF. The V call is TRBV5-5, the J call TRBJ2-7, with a weak D call TRBD1 (6 bases). The CDR3 has 16 residues. The germline V and J ends were trimmed by 4 bases and 2 bases, with 19 bases remaining between them. CDR1 is SGHKS, CDR2 YYEKEE, per germline (reference sequence).

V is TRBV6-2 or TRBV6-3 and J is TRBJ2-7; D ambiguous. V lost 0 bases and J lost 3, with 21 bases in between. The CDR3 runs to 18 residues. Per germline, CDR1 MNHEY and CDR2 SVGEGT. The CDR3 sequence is CASSYSTSFVGPDYEQYF. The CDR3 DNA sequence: TGTGCCAGCAGTTACTCGACATCGTTCGTCGGGCCAGACTACGAGCAGTACTTC.

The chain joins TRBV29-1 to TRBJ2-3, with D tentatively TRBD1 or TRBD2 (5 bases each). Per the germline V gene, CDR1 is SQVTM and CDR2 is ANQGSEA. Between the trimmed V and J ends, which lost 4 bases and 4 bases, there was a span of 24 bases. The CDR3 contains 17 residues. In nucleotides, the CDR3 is TGCAGCGTTGTGGGGCCGACGGAGGATCAAGCAGCAGATACGCAGTATTTT. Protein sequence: CSVVGPTEDQAADTQYF.

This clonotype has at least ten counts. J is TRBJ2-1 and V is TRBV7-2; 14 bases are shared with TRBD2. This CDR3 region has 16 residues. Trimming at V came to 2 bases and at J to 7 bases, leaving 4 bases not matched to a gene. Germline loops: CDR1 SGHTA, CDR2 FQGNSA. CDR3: CASSLPGLAGENEQFF. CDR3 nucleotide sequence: TGTGCCAGCAGCTTACCGGGACTAGCGGGGGAAAATGAGCAGTTCTTC.

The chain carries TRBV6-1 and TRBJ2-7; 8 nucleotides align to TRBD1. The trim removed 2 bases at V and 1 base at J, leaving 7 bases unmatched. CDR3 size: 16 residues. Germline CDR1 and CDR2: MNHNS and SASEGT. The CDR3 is CASSEWGQGASYEQYF. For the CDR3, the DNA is TGTGCCAGCAGTGAATGGGGGCAGGGGGCGTCCTACGAGCAGTACTTC.

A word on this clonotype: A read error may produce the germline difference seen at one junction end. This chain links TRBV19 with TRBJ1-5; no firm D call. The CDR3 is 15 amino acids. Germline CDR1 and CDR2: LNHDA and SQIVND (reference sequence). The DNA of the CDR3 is TGTGCCAGTAGTATCATCCCTCCAAGCAATGAGCCCCAGCATTTT. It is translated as CASSIIPPSNEPQHF.

CDR3 sequence (DNA): TGTGCCAGCCGAAGAGAGGGGGCCTACGAGCAGTACTTC. Translated, it gives CASRREGAYEQYF. The chain joins TRBV6-8 to TRBJ2-7; D perhaps matches TRBD1 (6 bases). Germline values: CDR1 MNHGY, CDR2 SAAAGT. CDR3 length: 13 amino acids. Trimming left V 8 bases short and J 2 bases short, with 13 bases between.

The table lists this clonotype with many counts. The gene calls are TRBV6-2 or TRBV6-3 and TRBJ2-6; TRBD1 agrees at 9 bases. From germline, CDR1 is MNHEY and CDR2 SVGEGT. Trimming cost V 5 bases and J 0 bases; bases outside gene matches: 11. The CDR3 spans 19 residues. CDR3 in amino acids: CASSAGTGPPISGANVLTF. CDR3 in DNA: TGTGCCAGCAGTGCCGGGACAGGGCCTCCAATCTCTGGGGCCAACGTCCTGACTTTC.

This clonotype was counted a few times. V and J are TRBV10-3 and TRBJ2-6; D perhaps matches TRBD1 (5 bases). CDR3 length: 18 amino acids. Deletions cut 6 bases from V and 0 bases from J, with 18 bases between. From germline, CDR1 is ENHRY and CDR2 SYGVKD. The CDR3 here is CAIRGPGQGNSGANVLTF. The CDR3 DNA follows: TGTGCCATCAGAGGGCCGGGTCAGGGTAACTCTGGGGCCAACGTCCTGACTTTC.

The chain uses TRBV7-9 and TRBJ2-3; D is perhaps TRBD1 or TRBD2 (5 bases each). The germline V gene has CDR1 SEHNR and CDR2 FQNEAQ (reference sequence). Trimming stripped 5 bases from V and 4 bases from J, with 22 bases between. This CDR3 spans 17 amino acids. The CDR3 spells CASSPKSSGLGADTQYF. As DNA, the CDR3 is TGTGCCAGCAGCCCGAAGTCGTCAGGGCTGGGGGCAGATACGCAGTATTTT. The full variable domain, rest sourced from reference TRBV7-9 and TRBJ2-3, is DTGVSQNPRHKITKRGQNVTFRCDPISEHNRLYWYRQTLGQGPEFLTYFQNEAQLEKSRLLSDRFSAERPKGSFSTLEIQRTEQGDSAMYLCASSPKSSGLGADTQYFGPGTRLTVL.

CDR3 DNA: TGTGCCACCAGCTGGGGACTACCCCAGATGGTCTACGAGCAGTACTTC. The encoded protein is CATSWGLPQMVYEQYF. The chain joins TRBV15 to TRBJ2-7, with 7 bases aligning to TRBD2. The CDR3 is made up of 16 amino acids. Germline CDR1 LNHNV, CDR2 YYDKDF (reference sequence). The V segment lost 5 bases and the J segment 3 bases; nucleotides outside the gene matches: 13. The full variable domain, rest sourced from reference TRBV15 and TRBJ2-7, is DAMVIQNPRYQVTQFGKPVTLSCSQTLNHNVMYWYQQKSSQAPKLLFHYYDKDFNNEADTPDNFQSRRPNTSFCFLDIRSPGLGDTAMYLCATSWGLPQMVYEQYFGPGTRLTVT.

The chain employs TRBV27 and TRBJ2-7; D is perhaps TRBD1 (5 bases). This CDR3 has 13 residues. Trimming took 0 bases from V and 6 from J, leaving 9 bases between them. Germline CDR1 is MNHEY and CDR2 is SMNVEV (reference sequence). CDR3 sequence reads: CASSLSAGLEQYF. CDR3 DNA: TGTGCCAGCAGTTTATCAGCAGGGCTCGAGCAGTACTTC.

CDR3 in DNA: TGTGCCAGCAGTTACTACGAGGGAAGCACAGATACGCAGTATTTT. Translation: CASSYYEGSTDTQYF. The chain joins TRBV6-2 or TRBV6-3 to TRBJ2-3, with D possibly being TRBD2 (5 bases). There are 15 residues in the CDR3. Trimming removed 1 base at V and 0 bases at J, with 8 bases between. Germline V gives CDR1 MNHEY, CDR2 SVGEGT.

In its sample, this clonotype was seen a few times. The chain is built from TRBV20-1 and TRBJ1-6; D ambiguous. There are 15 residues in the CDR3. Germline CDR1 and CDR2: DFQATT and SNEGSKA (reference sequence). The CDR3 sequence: CRAVWGSTSNSPLHF. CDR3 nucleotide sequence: TGCAGGGCGGTTTGGGGTAGCACTTCTAATTCACCCCTCCACTTT.